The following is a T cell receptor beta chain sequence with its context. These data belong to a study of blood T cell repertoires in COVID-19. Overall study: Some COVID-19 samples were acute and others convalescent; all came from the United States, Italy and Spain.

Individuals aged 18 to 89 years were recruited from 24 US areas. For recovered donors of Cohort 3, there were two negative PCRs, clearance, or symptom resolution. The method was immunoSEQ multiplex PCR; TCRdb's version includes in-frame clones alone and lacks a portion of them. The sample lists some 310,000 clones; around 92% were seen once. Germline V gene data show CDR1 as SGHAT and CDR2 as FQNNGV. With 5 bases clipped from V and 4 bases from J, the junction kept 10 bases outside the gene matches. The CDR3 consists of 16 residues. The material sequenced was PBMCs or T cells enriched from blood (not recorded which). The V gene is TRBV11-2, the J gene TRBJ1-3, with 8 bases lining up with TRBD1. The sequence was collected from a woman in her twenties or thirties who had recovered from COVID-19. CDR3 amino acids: CASSSFRDRKGNTIYF. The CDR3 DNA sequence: TGTGCCAGCAGCAGTTTCCGGGACAGGAAGGGAAACACCATATATTTT.